A selection of T cell receptor beta chains follows, all from one sample in a study of T cells in Graves' hyperthyroidism and ophthalmopathy. One entry per CDR3 protein results from TCRdb running MiXCR on the multiplex PCR reads. The sample yields some 350,000 distinct CDR3 sequences, more than 20% seen once. Sequencing was performed on blood. All receptors derive from a man between 45 and 60 years old with Graves' hyperthyroidism. Both conserved end residues are part of each CDR3. D genes are given only for firm matches. Expanded clones get a size class; other rows say once, few or many, or leave the size out.

V	size	D	J	DNA	CDR3
TRBV5-1	few	NA	TRBJ2-7	TGCGCCAGCAGCTCGGCCCACACGGACGGATCCTACGAGCAGTACTTC	CASSSAHTDGSYEQYF
TRBV7-9	NA	TRBD2	TRBJ2-1	TGTGCCAGCAGCAGAACTAGCGGGGGGAATGAGCAGTTCTTC	CASSRTSGGNEQFF
TRBV5-1	few	NA	TRBJ1-1	TGCGCCAGCAGCTTGGACAGGGTGTACACTGAAGCTTTCTTT	CASSLDRVYTEAFF
TRBV20-1	NA	NA	TRBJ1-5	TGCAGTGCTAGACCCGGACAGACGGTCAATCAGCCCCAGCATTTT	CSARPGQTVNQPQHF
TRBV9	NA	TRBD2	TRBJ2-1	TGTGCCAGCAGCGTGGCTAGCGGGAGGGGTGAGCAGTTCTTC	CASSVASGRGEQFF
TRBV3-1	NA	NA	TRBJ1-5	TGTGCCAGCAGCCAAGATACTGGGATTAATCAGCCCCAGCATTTT	CASSQDTGINQPQHF
TRBV5-1	few	TRBD2	TRBJ2-1	TGCGCCAGCAGCTTGGGAGGGACTAGCGGGATCAATGAGCAGTTCTTC	CASSLGGTSGINEQFF
TRBV11-3	NA	NA	TRBJ2-5	TGTGCCAGCAGCCGTGGGTACGGGACGGAGACCCAGTACTTC	CASSRGYGTETQYF
TRBV20-1	NA	NA	TRBJ1-6	TGCAGTGCTAGAGATGCCGCAGGGGATTATTCACCCCTCCACTTT	CSARDAAGDYSPLHF
TRBV10-3	few	NA	TRBJ2-1	TGTGCCATCAGCACGTTCCCTAGCGACCACAATGAGCAGTTCTTC	CAISTFPSDHNEQFF
TRBV28	NA	TRBD2	TRBJ2-1	TGTGCCAGCAGTGGGGGACTAGCGGGAGGGCCCTCCTACAATGAGCAGTTCTTC	CASSGGLAGGPSYNEQFF
TRBV20-1	NA	TRBD2	TRBJ2-5	TGCAGTGCAATAGATGGGGGGGAGTTCCAAGAGACCCAGTACTTC	CSAIDGGEFQETQYF
TRBV5-1	many	NA	TRBJ2-3	TGCGCCAGCAGCGGACTCCGGGACCCCCTTGGAGATACGCAGTATTTT	CASSGLRDPLGDTQYF
TRBV2	many	NA	TRBJ2-7	TGTGCCAGCAGGGAGTGGGATATCGAGACCTACGAGCAGTACTTC	CASREWDIETYEQYF
TRBV10-2	few	TRBD2	TRBJ2-2	TGCGCCAGCACCCATAGGGTGGGACTAGCGACCGGGGAGCTGTTTTTT	CASTHRVGLATGELFF
TRBV6-5	few	TRBD2	TRBJ2-7	TGTGCCAGCAGTTACTCGGCCGGGACTAGCGAAATTTCCTACGAGCAGTACTTC	CASSYSAGTSEISYEQYF
TRBV29-1	many	NA	TRBJ2-1	TGCAGCGTTGAAGGGGTAGGGGACAATGAGCAGTTCTTC	CSVEGVGDNEQFF
TRBV7-3	few	TRBD2	TRBJ2-3	TGTGCCAGCAGCTTATACGGGAGGGCCCCAGATACGCAGTATTTT	CASSLYGRAPDTQYF
TRBV6-2/TRBV6-3	NA	NA	TRBJ2-1	TGTGCCAGCACCAAGTATCGGGGATCGGCCAATGAGCAGTTCTTC	CASTKYRGSANEQFF
TRBV20-1	NA	TRBD2	TRBJ2-7	TGCAGTGCTTCTCTAGCGGGCTCCTACGAGCAGTACTTC	CSASLAGSYEQYF
TRBV19	few	TRBD1	TRBJ1-4	TGTGCCAGTAGTGCAACCGACAGGGCAGGAGAAAAACTGTTTTTT	CASSATDRAGEKLFF
TRBV6-1	many	TRBD1	TRBJ2-7	TGTGCCAGCAGGGGACAGGGGGCGGGGGACTACGAGCAGTACTTC	CASRGQGAGDYEQYF
TRBV30	NA	NA	TRBJ2-3	TGTGCCTGGAGTTCTAGGGCTACGCAGTATTTT	CAWSSRATQYF
TRBV25-1	NA	NA	TRBJ2-3	TGTGCCAGCAGTGAATTGTCGGCGGCTCCCTATCACACAGATACGCAGTATTTT	CASSELSAAPYHTDTQYF
TRBV12-3/TRBV12-4	few	NA	TRBJ1-2	TGTGCCAGCAGTTTTTCTCCGCAAAACCCCCATGGCTACACCTTC	CASSFSPQNPHGYTF
TRBV27	NA	NA	TRBJ1-6	TGTGCCAGCAGTTTAAGTACGGGCCAGACCTATTCACCCCTCCACTTT	CASSLSTGQTYSPLHF
TRBV29-1	few	NA	TRBJ2-5	TGCAGCGTTGAAACAGGTCAGGAGACCCAGTACTTC	CSVETGQETQYF
TRBV2	few	NA	TRBJ2-7	TGTGCCAGAAAGGGCCTTCGGTACATTTCCTACGAGCAGTACTTC	CARKGLRYISYEQYF
TRBV29-1	few	NA	TRBJ2-5	TGCAGCGTTGACTCCGTTGAAGAGACCCAGTACTTC	CSVDSVEETQYF
TRBV7-3	few	TRBD2	TRBJ2-1	TGTGCCAGCAGCTTGGTGGCTAGCGGGAAATACAATGAGCAGTTCTTC	CASSLVASGKYNEQFF
TRBV6-1	few	TRBD2	TRBJ2-1	TGTGCCAGCAGCGTGGGACTAGCGGGACCCTACAATGAGCAGTTCTTC	CASSVGLAGPYNEQFF
TRBV12-3/TRBV12-4	few	NA	TRBJ2-2	TGTGCCAGCAGGACGCCCGGGGCCGGGGAGCTGTTTTTT	CASRTPGAGELFF
TRBV19	NA	NA	TRBJ2-1	TGTGCCAGTAGTATAGATCTATCTGGGAGCGATGAGCAGTTCTTC	CASSIDLSGSDEQFF
TRBV24-1	few	TRBD2	TRBJ2-1	TGTGCCACCAGTGATCCAGGGACTAGCGGGAAATACAATGAGCAGTTCTTC	CATSDPGTSGKYNEQFF
TRBV7-3	many	TRBD2	TRBJ2-1	TGTGCCAGCAGCTTAAGGGACTACGGTGAGCAGTTCTTC	CASSLRDYGEQFF
TRBV18	NA	TRBD1	TRBJ2-5	TGTGCCAGCTCACCACCGGAAGGGGGCTGGGAGACCCAGTACTTC	CASSPPEGGWETQYF
TRBV7-3	few	TRBD2	TRBJ2-1	TGTGCCAGCAGCAACGGACTAGCGGGGGTCTACAATGAGCAGTTCTTC	CASSNGLAGVYNEQFF
TRBV20-1	few	TRBD2	TRBJ2-1	TGCAGTGCTAAAGACGGGAGGGCCGGCAATGAGCAGTTCTTC	CSAKDGRAGNEQFF
TRBV3-1	NA	NA	TRBJ2-2	TGTGCCAGCAGCCTATCGACAGCTTACACCGGGGAGCTGTTTTTT	CASSLSTAYTGELFF
TRBV5-5	NA	NA	TRBJ1-5	TGTGCCAGCAGCTTAGGACAGAGAAGCAATCAGCCCCAGCATTTT	CASSLGQRSNQPQHF
TRBV6-1	few	TRBD2	TRBJ2-5	TGTGCCAGCAGGCCGACTAGCGGGAGGGCCGGGGAAGAGACCCAGTACTTC	CASRPTSGRAGEETQYF
TRBV29-1	NA	NA	TRBJ1-1	TGCAGCGTTAATGTGAACACTGAAGCTTTCTTT	CSVNVNTEAFF
TRBV12-3/TRBV12-4	many	NA	TRBJ1-1	TGTGCCAGCAGTTCCCTTAGAGCCAACACTGAAGCTTTCTTT	CASSSLRANTEAFF
TRBV19	NA	NA	TRBJ1-1	TGTGCCAGTAGTATATCCGGGGGGCCGAACACTGAAGCTTTCTTT	CASSISGGPNTEAFF
TRBV3-1	few	NA	TRBJ1-2	TGTGCCAGCAGCCGGGGACAAGACTATGGCTACACCTTC	CASSRGQDYGYTF
TRBV6-1	few	TRBD1	TRBJ2-5	TGTGCCAGCAGTCCGACGGGACAGGGAGAGACCCAGTACTTC	CASSPTGQGETQYF
TRBV11-2	many	NA	TRBJ2-5	TGTGCCAGCAGCTTAAGGGGCGGGACGGAGACCCAGTACTTC	CASSLRGGTETQYF
TRBV4-2	NA	NA	TRBJ2-3	TGTGCCAGCAGCACCGGGACTCCCGTTGCAGATACGCAGTATTTT	CASSTGTPVADTQYF
TRBV28	NA	NA	TRBJ1-2	TGTGCCAGCAGTTTGGTGGGGGTTTATGGCTACACCTTC	CASSLVGVYGYTF
TRBV2	many	NA	TRBJ2-3	TGTGCCAGCAGTCAAAGCCAGGCTGTGGCAGATACGCAGTATTTT	CASSQSQAVADTQYF
TRBV10-3	NA	TRBD1	TRBJ1-1	TGTGCCATCAGTCGAGGGGACAGGCTCACTGAAGCTTTCTTT	CAISRGDRLTEAFF
TRBV6-6	many	TRBD2	TRBJ2-1	TGTGCCAGCAGTTACCGGGGACTAGCGGGAGCCAATGAGCAGTTCTTC	CASSYRGLAGANEQFF
TRBV18	NA	NA	TRBJ2-7	TGTGCCAGCTCACCTGACCTCAGCTCCTACGAGCAGTACTTC	CASSPDLSSYEQYF
TRBV29-1	NA	NA	TRBJ1-2	TGCAGCGTTGAAGATCGGTCCCGGGGGCGCAGCTATGGCTACACCTTC	CSVEDRSRGRSYGYTF
TRBV20-1	NA	NA	TRBJ2-3	TGCAGTGCTAGAAGACTAGGAGGCGGGACAGATACGCAGTATTTT	CSARRLGGGTDTQYF
TRBV5-1	NA	TRBD2	TRBJ2-1	TGCGCCAGCAGCTACACTAGCGGGAACAATGAGCAGTTCTTC	CASSYTSGNNEQFF
TRBV7-6	many	TRBD2	TRBJ2-1	TGTGCCAGCATAAAGGGAGGGCCGTTAGGCAATGAGCAGTTCTTC	CASIKGGPLGNEQFF